This TCR beta chain was captured in a study of brain T cells in children with intractable seizures. Study-level points and caveats: Patients' HCMV serostatus was unknown; virus specificity rests on CDR3 similarity alone. Among the top 50 brain clones were public and private clonotypes. Clones missing pre-surgery may reflect undersampling of that blood sample.

Profiling relied on immunoSEQ multiplex PCR, and the TCRdb table lists in-frame clones only, not all of them. The sample consists of several thousand clones, around 69% of them appearing once. Germline V CDR1 and CDR2: PRHDT, FYEKMQ (reference sequence). Trimming took off 0 bases at V and 5 bases at J, with 7 bases between the two ends. The CDR3 is made up of 13 amino acids. Sequencing was limited to surgery cases with top T cell transcript signatures in brain tissue. Pre-surgery treatment included at least one anti-epileptic drug. Comment on this clone: Its antigen is currently unknown.

This sequence originates from a boy in the first two years of life with tuberous sclerosis and intractable seizures. Specimen: resected brain tissue, collected at surgery. V and J are TRBV13 and TRBJ1-1; tentatively, D is TRBD1 (6 bases). As DNA, the CDR3 is TGTGCCAGCAGCTTAGGAACAGGGACTGAAGCTTTCTTT. It is translated as CASSLGTGTEAFF.